These 28 T cell receptor beta chains came from one sample sequenced in a study of blood T cell repertoires in COVID-19. TCRdb's table, derived via immunoSEQ multiplex PCR, lists solely in-frame clones and lacks some. The repertoire holds fewer than 85,000 clones, 90% seen once, with about 1% in the top ten. The sequenced sample was peripheral blood. The receptor source for this set is a woman aged 45 to 65 in a cohort sampled during active COVID-19.

The chain has TRBV9 and TRBJ2-1; 13 positions match TRBD2. V lost 4 bases, J lost 8 bases, and 6 bases stayed unmatched. Germline V lookup: CDR1 SGDLS, CDR2 YYNGEE. This CDR3 spans 15 amino acids. Written as DNA, the CDR3 is TGTGCCAGCAGCTCGGAAGGACTAGCGGGAGATGAGCAGTTCTTC. Encoded protein: CASSSEGLAGDEQFF.

The chain links TRBV21-1 to TRBJ2-3; the D call TRBD2 from the table was never checked on the DNA. TRBV21-1 is tagged as a pseudogene. The CDR3 is made up of 14 amino acids. The CDR3 DNA reads TGTGCCAGCAGCTTACTCTCTAGCACAGATACGCAGTATTTT. Amino acid sequence: CASSLLSSTDTQYF.

The V and J genes are TRBV11-2 and TRBJ2-1; D unresolved. Trimming shortened V by 3 bases and J by 0 bases, and 15 bases separated the two germline ends. The CDR3 sequence is 17 residues long. Germline V gene lookup returns CDR1 SGHAT and CDR2 FQNNGV. The CDR3 bases are TGTGCCAGCAGCTTGCTAGAGGCGTCTCTCTCCTACAATGAGCAGTTCTTC. It specifies CASSLLEASLSYNEQFF.

The chain uses TRBV28 and TRBJ2-7, with 11 bases identical to TRBD2. V was pared by 5 bases and J by 2 bases, with 8 bases of the junction left unmatched. Per the germline V gene, CDR1 is MDHEN and CDR2 is SYDVKM. The CDR3 sequence is 16 residues long. The CDR3 spells CASSPPGTSGTYEQYF. CDR3 nucleotides: TGTGCCAGCAGTCCGCCCGGGACTAGCGGTACCTACGAGCAGTACTTC.

As DNA, the CDR3 is TGTGCCACCAGTGATCCTGCTAGCGGGACGCCTACCAGGAATGAGCAGTTCTTC. It specifies CATSDPASGTPTRNEQFF. The rearrangement joins TRBV24-1 to TRBJ2-1; 9 bases line up with TRBD2. With V trimmed by 3 bases and J by 7 bases, 15 bases remained unmatched. Germline lookup yields CDR1 KGHDR and CDR2 SFDVKD. The CDR3 loop spans 18 amino acids.

This rearrangement joins TRBV3-1 (or the pseudogene TRBV3-2) to TRBJ1-2; TRBD1 matches at 9 bases. There are 15 residues in the CDR3. Germline V CDR1 and CDR2: LGHDT, YNNKEL (reference sequence). The J segment lost 7 bases and the V segment lost 2 bases, leaving 8 bases of the junction unmatched. CDR3 DNA sequence: TGTGCCAGCAGCCAAACGGACAGGGGTATTAGTGGCTACACCTTC. This gives the protein CASSQTDRGISGYTF.

The chain links TRBV27 to TRBJ2-1, with 7 bases that match TRBD1. The germline CDR1 and CDR2 sequences are MNHEY and SMNVEV (reference sequence). CDR3 size: 15 residues. Unmatched junction bases numbered 2, after V lost 3 bases and J lost 0 bases. CDR3 nucleotides: TGTGCCAGCAGTTTCGGACAGGACTCCTACAATGAGCAGTTCTTC. Protein: CASSFGQDSYNEQFF.

As regards this clone: One junction end disagrees with the germline gene, perhaps due to a read error. V usage is TRBV2 and J usage is TRBJ2-7, with 8 bases that match TRBD2. Per germline, CDR1 SNHLY and CDR2 FYNNEI. This CDR3 spans 15 amino acids. CDR3: CASRGSGTGSYEQCF. The CDR3 nucleotides read TGTGCCAGCAGGGGTAGCGGGACGGGAAGCTACGAGCAGTGCTTC.

This clone appeared a single time. The rearrangement joins TRBV28 to TRBJ1-2; D not certain. Deletions cut 8 bases from V and 1 base from J, with 26 bases between. CDR3 length: 18 residues. Germline V gene lookup returns CDR1 MDHEN and CDR2 SYDVKM. CDR3: CASGPRAPQGGFNYGYTF. CDR3 in DNA: TGTGCCAGCGGCCCCCGGGCTCCCCAAGGAGGATTTAACTATGGCTACACCTTC.

The V gene is TRBV28, the J gene TRBJ2-1; tentatively, D is TRBD1 (5 bases). From germline, CDR1 is MDHEN and CDR2 SYDVKM. Trimming took 6 bases from V and 7 from J, leaving 22 bases between them. CDR3 length: 16 amino acids. The CDR3 region is CASSTQGGGRKNEQFF. CDR3 bases: TGTGCCAGCAGCACGCAGGGCGGTGGCAGGAAGAATGAGCAGTTCTTC.

The V gene is TRBV5-1, the J gene TRBJ2-1; 9 positions agree with TRBD2. Losses at the gene ends were 6 bases for V and 4 bases for J; bases not matched to a gene: 11. Germline V gene data show CDR1 as SGHRS and CDR2 as YFSETQ. This CDR3 comprises 16 residues. This chain's CDR3 is CASTLEASGDYNEQFF. The CDR3 nucleotides read TGCGCCAGCACTCTCGAAGCTAGCGGGGATTACAATGAGCAGTTCTTC.

V gene TRBV24-1 combines with J gene TRBJ2-7; TRBD1 matches at 7 bases. The CDR3 totals 15 residues. With V trimmed by 3 bases and J by 0 bases, 4 bases remained unmatched. Germline CDR1 is KGHDR and CDR2 is SFDVKD. CDR3 in amino acids: CATSDAGTASYEQYF. CDR3 coding DNA: TGTGCCACCAGTGATGCCGGGACAGCCTCCTACGAGCAGTACTTC.

The table lists this clone with a count of one. The gene calls are TRBV2 and TRBJ2-1; 10 nucleotides align to TRBD2. The CDR3 contains 14 residues. CDR1 and CDR2 from the germline V gene are SNHLY and FYNNEI. Trimming cost V 6 bases and J 3 bases; bases outside gene matches: 2. CDR3 sequence: CASRPSGSYNEQFF. CDR3 DNA sequence: TGTGCCAGCAGGCCTAGCGGGAGCTACAATGAGCAGTTCTTC. The full variable domain, completed using reference TRBV2 and TRBJ2-1, is EPEVTQTPSHQVTQMGQEVILRCVPISNHLYFYWYRQILGQKVEFLVSFYNNEISEKSEIFDDQFSVERPDGSNFTLKIRSTKLEDSAMYFCASRPSGSYNEQFFGPGTRLTVL.

V usage is TRBV6-5 and J usage is TRBJ2-7, with a tentative D call TRBD2 (6 bases). CDR1 MNHEY and CDR2 SVGAGI come from the germline V gene. The CDR3 spans 15 residues. Trimming shortened V by 2 bases and J by 7 bases, and 18 bases separated the two germline ends. The CDR3 protein is CASSYRGGVPLEQYF. CDR3 nucleotides: TGTGCCAGCAGTTACAGGGGAGGAGTACCTTTAGAGCAGTACTTC.

The rearrangement links TRBV10-1 to TRBJ2-1, with TRBD2 matching 13 bases. The CDR3 is made up of 16 amino acids. Germline values: CDR1 WNHNN, CDR2 SYGVQD (reference sequence). J lost 7 bases, V lost 0 bases, and 3 bases had no gene match. The CDR3 protein is CASSESETSGRNEQFF. CDR3 DNA sequence: TGCGCCAGCAGTGAGTCCGAGACTAGCGGGAGGAATGAGCAGTTCTTC.

This clone was found a few times. The V gene is TRBV30, the J gene TRBJ1-5; maybe TRBD1 (6 bases). Germline CDR1 GTSNPN, CDR2 SVGIG (reference sequence). The CDR3 length is 13 residues. Trimming cost V 2 bases and J 2 bases, with 7 bases left between them. CDR3 region: CAWSHRGNQPQHF. CDR3 DNA: TGTGCCTGGAGTCACAGGGGCAATCAGCCCCAGCATTTT. Based on the CDR3 plus reference TRBV30 and TRBJ1-5, the full variable domain is SQTIHQWPATLVQPVGSPLSLECTVEGTSNPNLYWYRQAAGRGLQLLFYSVGIGQISSEVPQNLSASRPQDRQFILSSKKLLLSDSGFYLCAWSHRGNQPQHFGDGTRLSIL.

The chain joins TRBV28 to TRBJ2-1; 7 nucleotides line up with TRBD2. The J segment lost 4 bases and the V segment lost 2 bases, leaving 2 bases of the junction unmatched. CDR3 length: 14 residues. CDR1 and CDR2 from the germline V gene are MDHEN and SYDVKM. The CDR3 DNA reads TGTGCCAGCAGTTTAAGCGGGACTTACAATGAGCAGTTCTTC. Its translation: CASSLSGTYNEQFF.

This chain links TRBV5-1 with TRBJ2-5; D is unclear. Germline values: CDR1 SGHRS, CDR2 YFSETQ. V dropped 5 bases and J dropped 3 bases, with 5 bases sitting between them. This CDR3 has 11 residues. The CDR3 nucleotides read TGCGCCAGCAGACTGGAAGAGACCCAGTACTTC. Protein sequence: CASRLEETQYF.

The chain links TRBV5-1 to TRBJ1-4, with 7 bases fitting TRBD1. CDR1 is SGHRS and CDR2 is YFSETQ in the germline V gene. V lost 0 bases and J lost 2; bases outside the gene matches: 4. The CDR3 spans 16 residues. CDR3 residues: CASSLGRGTTNEKLFF. CDR3 DNA: TGCGCCAGCAGCTTGGGCAGGGGGACGACTAATGAAAAACTGTTTTTT.

Written as DNA, the CDR3 is TGTGCCATCAGTGAAAGTAGGGACAGCGAAGGGAACACTGAAGCTTTCTTT. Residues: CAISESRDSEGNTEAFF. The rearrangement joins TRBV10-3 to TRBJ1-1; 7 nucleotides agree with TRBD1. This CDR3 region has 17 residues. V was clipped by 3 bases and J by 1 base; unmatched bases: 11. Germline-derived CDR1 and CDR2 are ENHRY and SYGVKD.

V and J are TRBV9 and TRBJ2-3; D is perhaps TRBD2 (7 bases). This CDR3 spans 17 amino acids. V was trimmed by 3 bases and J by 4 bases, leaving 21 bases between them. Germline lookup yields CDR1 SGDLS and CDR2 YYNGEE. The CDR3 loop is CASSAPGGRRGADTQYF. In DNA, the CDR3 is TGTGCCAGCAGCGCCCCCGGGGGGCGGAGGGGCGCAGATACGCAGTATTTT. The variable domain in full, with the rest retrieved from reference TRBV9 and TRBJ2-3, is DSGVTQTPKHLITATGQRVTLRCSPRSGDLSVYWYQQSLDQGLQFLIQYYNGEERAKGNILERFSAQQFPDLHSELNLSSLELGDSALYFCASSAPGGRRGADTQYFGPGTRLTVL.

The chain links TRBV6-5 to TRBJ2-7; possible D gene TRBD1, 5 bases. Germline lookup yields CDR1 MNHEY and CDR2 SVGAGI. V lost 5 bases, J lost 2 bases, and 13 bases lay in between. This CDR3 is 14 amino acids long. The CDR3 DNA reads as TGTGCCAGCAGTCTCAGGGAACTAACCTACGAGCAGTACTTC. Translating gives CASSLRELTYEQYF.

The V and J genes are TRBV20-1 and TRBJ2-1; TRBD2 matches 7 bases. The V and J ends lost 5 bases and 11 bases, in that order; junction bases with no gene match: 6. From germline, CDR1 is DFQATT and CDR2 SNEGSKA (reference sequence). CDR3 length equals 11 residues. The CDR3 protein is CSALRGNQQFF. The CDR3, as DNA: TGCAGTGCTCTGCGGGGGAATCAGCAGTTCTTC.

The chain links TRBV19 to TRBJ1-2, with 7 nucleotides matching TRBD1. V lost 2 bases to trimming and J lost 0 bases; unmatched junction nucleotides: 6. The CDR3 is 16 amino acids. Germline CDR1 is LNHDA and CDR2 is SQIVND (reference sequence). This CDR3 is CASSITTQGANYGYTF. The DNA of the CDR3 is TGTGCCAGTAGTATAACTACCCAGGGGGCTAACTATGGCTACACCTTC.

The V and J genes are TRBV5-1 and TRBJ1-4; 7 bases agree with TRBD1. V shed 3 bases, J shed 8 bases, and the junction held 7 bases outside the gene matches. There are 14 residues in the CDR3. CDR1 and CDR2 from the germline V gene are SGHRS and YFSETQ. The DNA of the CDR3 is TGCGCCAGCAGCTCGTCGGACAGGTCGGAAAAACTGTTTTTT. It yields the protein CASSSSDRSEKLFF.

This sequence joins TRBV15 and TRBJ2-1; maybe TRBD2 (6 bases). The CDR3 is made up of 18 amino acids. CDR1 and CDR2 (germline): LNHNV, YYDKDF (reference sequence). Trimming removed 0 bases from V and 2 bases from J, with 17 bases in between. The chain's CDR3 is CATSRDPVLGEAYNEQFF. The CDR3, as DNA: TGTGCCACCAGCAGAGATCCCGTTCTAGGGGAGGCCTACAATGAGCAGTTCTTC.

The rearrangement joins TRBV6-6 to TRBJ2-3, with D unresolved. This CDR3 contains 12 residues. V was shortened by 0 bases and J by 11 bases, with 9 bases between the two germline ends. CDR1 is MNHNY, CDR2 SVGAGI, per germline (reference sequence). CDR3 in amino acids: CASSYSGSGQYF. The CDR3 region has the DNA TGTGCCAGCAGTTACTCGGGCAGTGGGCAGTATTTT.

The gene calls are TRBV5-1 and TRBJ1-6; D ambiguous. The CDR3 is 15 amino acids. V lost 2 bases and J lost 7, with 13 bases in between. Germline V CDR1 and CDR2: SGHRS, YFSETQ. The chain's CDR3 is CASSLAQRENSPLHF. The CDR3 nucleotides are TGCGCCAGCAGCTTAGCCCAGCGGGAGAATTCACCCCTCCACTTT.